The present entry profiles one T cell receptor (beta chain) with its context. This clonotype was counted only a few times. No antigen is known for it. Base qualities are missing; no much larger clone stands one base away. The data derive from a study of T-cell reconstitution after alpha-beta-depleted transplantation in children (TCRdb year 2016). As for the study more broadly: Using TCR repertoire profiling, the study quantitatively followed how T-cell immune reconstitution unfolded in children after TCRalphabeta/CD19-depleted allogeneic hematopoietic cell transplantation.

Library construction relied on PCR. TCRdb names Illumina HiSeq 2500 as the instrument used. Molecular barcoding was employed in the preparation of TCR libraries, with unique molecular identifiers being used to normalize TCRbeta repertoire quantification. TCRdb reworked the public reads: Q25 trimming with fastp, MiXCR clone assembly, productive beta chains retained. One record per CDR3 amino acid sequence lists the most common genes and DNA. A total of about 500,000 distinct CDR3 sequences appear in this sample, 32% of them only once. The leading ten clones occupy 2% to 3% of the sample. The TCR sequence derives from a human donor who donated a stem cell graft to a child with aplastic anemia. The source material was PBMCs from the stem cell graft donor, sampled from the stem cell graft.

The sequence in DNA is TGTGCCAGCAGTCCGCGACAAGGGCAGCCCCAGCATTTT. This gives the protein CASSPRQGQPQHF. The chain is encoded by TRBV12-3 or TRBV12-4 joined to TRBJ1-5; the D gene cannot be named for sure. V drops 5 bases and J drops 7 bases, leaving 12 bases in between. The CDR3 sequence holds 13 residues, the cysteine and phenylalanine included. Solely the CDR3 DNA is kept, with 39 bases framed from the first base.